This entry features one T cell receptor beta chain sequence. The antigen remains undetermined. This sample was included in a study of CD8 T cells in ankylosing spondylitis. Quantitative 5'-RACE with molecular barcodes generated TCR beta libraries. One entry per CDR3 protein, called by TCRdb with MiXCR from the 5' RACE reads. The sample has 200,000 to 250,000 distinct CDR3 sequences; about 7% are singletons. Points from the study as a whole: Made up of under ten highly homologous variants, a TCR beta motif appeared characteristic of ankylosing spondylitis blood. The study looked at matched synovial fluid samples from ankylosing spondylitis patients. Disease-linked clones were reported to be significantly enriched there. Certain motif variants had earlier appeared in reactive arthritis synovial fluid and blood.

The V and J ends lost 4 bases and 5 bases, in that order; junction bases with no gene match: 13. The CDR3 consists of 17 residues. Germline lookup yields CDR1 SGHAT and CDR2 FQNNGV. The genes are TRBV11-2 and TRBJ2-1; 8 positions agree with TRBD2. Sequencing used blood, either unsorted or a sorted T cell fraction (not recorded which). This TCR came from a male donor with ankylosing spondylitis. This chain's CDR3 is CASSYGRLAGPDNEQFF. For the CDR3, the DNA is TGTGCCAGCAGCTACGGACGATTAGCGGGGCCGGACAATGAGCAGTTCTTC.